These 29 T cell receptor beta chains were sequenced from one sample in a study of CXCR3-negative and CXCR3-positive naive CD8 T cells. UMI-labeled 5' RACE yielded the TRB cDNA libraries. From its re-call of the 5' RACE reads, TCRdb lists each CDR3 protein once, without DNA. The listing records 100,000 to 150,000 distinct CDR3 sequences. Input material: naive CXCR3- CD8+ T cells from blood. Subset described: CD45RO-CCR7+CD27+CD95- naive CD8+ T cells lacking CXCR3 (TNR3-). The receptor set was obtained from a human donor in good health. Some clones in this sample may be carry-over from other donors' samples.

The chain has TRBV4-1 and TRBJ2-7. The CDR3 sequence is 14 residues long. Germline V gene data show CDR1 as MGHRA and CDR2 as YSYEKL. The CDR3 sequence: CASSQLEDYDEQYF.

The CDR3 here is CASSLDETRGNYGYTF. The chain employs TRBV5-1 and TRBJ1-2; the D call from TCRdb, TRBD1, cannot be confirmed without DNA. The V gene's germline CDR1 is SGHRS and CDR2 YFSETQ. The length of the CDR3 is 16 residues.

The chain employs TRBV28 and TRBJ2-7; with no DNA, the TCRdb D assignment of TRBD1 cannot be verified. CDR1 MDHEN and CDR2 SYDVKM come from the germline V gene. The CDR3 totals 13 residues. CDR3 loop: CASRGDRANEQYF. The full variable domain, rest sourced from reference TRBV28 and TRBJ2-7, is DVKVTQSSRYLVKRTGEKVFLECVQDMDHENMFWYRQDPGLGLRLIYFSYDVKMKEKGDIPEGYSVSREKKERFSLILESASTNQTSMYLCASRGDRANEQYFGPGTRLTVT.

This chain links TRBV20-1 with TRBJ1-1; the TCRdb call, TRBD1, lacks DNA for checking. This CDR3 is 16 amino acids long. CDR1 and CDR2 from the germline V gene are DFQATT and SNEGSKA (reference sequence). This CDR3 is CSARAWPGGSNTEAFF.

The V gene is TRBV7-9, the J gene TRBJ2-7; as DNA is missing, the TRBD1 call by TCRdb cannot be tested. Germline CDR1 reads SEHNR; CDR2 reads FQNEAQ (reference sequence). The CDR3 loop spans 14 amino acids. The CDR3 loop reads CASSHRDGAYEQYF.

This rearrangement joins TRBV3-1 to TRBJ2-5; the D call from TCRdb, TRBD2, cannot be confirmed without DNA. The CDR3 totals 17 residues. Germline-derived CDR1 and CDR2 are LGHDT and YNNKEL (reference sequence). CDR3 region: CASSQALAGFNQETQYF.

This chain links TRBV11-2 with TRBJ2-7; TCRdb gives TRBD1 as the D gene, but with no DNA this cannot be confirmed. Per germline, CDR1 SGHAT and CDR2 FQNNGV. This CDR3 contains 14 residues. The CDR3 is CASSPGQGAWEQYF. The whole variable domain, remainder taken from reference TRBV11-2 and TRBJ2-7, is EAGVAQSPRYKIIEKRQSVAFWCNPISGHATLYWYQQILGQGPKLLIQFQNNGVVDDSQLPKDRFSAERLKGVDSTLKIQPAKLEDSAVYLCASSPGQGAWEQYFGPGTRLTVT.

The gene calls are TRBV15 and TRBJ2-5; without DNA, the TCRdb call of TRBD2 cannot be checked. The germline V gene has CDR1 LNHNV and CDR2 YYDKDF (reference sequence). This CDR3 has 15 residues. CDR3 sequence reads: CATSREAAGQETQYF.

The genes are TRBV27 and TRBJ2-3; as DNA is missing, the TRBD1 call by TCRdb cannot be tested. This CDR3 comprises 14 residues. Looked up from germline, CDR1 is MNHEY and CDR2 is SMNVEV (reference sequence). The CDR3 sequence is CASSPGLAVDTQYF.

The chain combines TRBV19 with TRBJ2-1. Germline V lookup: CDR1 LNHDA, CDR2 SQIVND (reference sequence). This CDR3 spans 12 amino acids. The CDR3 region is CASSMSEAEQFF.

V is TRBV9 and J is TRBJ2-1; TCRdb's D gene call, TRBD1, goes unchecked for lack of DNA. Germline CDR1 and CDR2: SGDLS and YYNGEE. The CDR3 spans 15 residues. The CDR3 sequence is CASSVGRDRDNEQFF.

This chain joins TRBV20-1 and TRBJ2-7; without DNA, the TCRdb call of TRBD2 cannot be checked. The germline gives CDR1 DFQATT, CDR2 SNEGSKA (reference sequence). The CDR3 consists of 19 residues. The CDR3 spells CSARDPGLAGGRTPYEQYF.

CDR3: CASSHTDRTQPQHF. The rearrangement links TRBV7-9 to TRBJ1-5; the TCRdb call, TRBD1, lacks DNA for checking. The CDR3 covers 14 residues. Germline V gene sequence: CDR1 SEHNR, CDR2 FQNEAQ (reference sequence). The full variable domain, its missing parts supplied by reference TRBV7-9 and TRBJ1-5, is DTGVSQNPRHKITKRGQNVTFRCDPISEHNRLYWYRQTLGQGPEFLTYFQNEAQLEKSRLLSDRFSAERPKGSFSTLEIQRTEQGDSAMYLCASSHTDRTQPQHFGDGTRLSIL.

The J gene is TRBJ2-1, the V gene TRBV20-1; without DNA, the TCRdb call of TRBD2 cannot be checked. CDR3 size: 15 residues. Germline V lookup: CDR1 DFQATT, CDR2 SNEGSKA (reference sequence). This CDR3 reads CSAKGGSGRAEEQFF.

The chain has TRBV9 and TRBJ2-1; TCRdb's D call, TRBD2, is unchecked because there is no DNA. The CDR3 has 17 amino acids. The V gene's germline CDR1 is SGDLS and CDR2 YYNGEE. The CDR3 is CASSVQSSRPHYNEQFF.

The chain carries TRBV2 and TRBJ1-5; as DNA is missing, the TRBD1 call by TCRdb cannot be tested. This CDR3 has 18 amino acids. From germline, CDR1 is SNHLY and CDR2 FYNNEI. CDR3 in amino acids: CASSGGWTGGHSNQPQHF.

The CDR3 sequence is CASREPSGGAGNEQFF. The chain links TRBV12-3 or TRBV12-4 to TRBJ2-1; absent DNA, TCRdb's TRBD2 call cannot be checked. The CDR3 contains 16 residues.

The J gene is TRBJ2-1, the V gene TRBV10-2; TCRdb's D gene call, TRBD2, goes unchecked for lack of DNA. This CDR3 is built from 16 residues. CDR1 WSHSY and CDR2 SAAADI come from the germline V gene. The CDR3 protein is CASSEKLAENHNEQFF.

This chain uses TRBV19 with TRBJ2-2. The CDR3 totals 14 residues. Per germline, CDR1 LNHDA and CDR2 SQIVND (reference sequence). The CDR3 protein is CASSGVGATGELFF.

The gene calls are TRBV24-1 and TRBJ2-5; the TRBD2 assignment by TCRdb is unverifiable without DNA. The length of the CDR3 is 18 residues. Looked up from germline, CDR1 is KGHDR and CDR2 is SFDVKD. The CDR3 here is CATSDSRLPGLPQETQYF.

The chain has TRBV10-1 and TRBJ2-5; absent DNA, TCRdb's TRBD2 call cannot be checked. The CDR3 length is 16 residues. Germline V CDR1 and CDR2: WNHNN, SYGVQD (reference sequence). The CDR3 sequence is CASSEWASGSRETQYF.

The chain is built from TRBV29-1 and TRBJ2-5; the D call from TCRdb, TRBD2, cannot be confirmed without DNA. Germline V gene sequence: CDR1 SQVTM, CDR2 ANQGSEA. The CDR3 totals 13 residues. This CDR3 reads CSGVAINQETQYF.

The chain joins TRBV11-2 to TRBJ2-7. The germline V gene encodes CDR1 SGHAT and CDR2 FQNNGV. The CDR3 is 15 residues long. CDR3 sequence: CASSLVMGIPYEQYF.

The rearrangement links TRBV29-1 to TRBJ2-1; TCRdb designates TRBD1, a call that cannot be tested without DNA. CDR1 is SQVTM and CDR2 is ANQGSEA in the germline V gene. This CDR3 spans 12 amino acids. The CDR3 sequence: CSSRTGVTEQFF.

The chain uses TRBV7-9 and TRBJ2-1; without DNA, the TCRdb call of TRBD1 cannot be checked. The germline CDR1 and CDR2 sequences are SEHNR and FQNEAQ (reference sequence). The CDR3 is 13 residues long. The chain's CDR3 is CASMSPRYNEQFF.

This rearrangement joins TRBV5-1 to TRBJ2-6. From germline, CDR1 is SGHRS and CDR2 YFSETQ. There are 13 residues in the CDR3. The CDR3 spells CASSLVGANVLTF.

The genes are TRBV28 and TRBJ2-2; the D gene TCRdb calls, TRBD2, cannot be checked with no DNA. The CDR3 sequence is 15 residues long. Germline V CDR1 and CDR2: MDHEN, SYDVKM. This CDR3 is CASRESGGGTGELFF. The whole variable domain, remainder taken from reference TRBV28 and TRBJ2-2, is DVKVTQSSRYLVKRTGEKVFLECVQDMDHENMFWYRQDPGLGLRLIYFSYDVKMKEKGDIPEGYSVSREKKERFSLILESASTNQTSMYLCASRESGGGTGELFFGEGSRLTVL.

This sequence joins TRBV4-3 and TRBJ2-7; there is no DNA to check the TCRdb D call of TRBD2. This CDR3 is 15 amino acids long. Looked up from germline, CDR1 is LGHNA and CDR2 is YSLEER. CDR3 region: CASSQDSGGIYEQYF.

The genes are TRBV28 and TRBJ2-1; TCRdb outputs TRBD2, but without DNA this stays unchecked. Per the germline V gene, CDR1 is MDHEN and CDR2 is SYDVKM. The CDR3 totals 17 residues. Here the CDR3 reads CASSSPGLAASYNEQFF.